These T cell receptor beta chains were read from a single sample in a study of blood T cells in healthy people across ages. Via MiXCR, TCRdb re-called the 5' RACE reads, giving one row per CDR3 protein. This table holds roughly 1.9 million distinct CDR3 sequences, 35% to 50% found once. What was sequenced was blood. These receptors were taken from a human donor in good health. Both conserved end residues are part of each CDR3. The order of the fields is J gene, D gene, clone size, V gene, CDR3 DNA, CDR3 protein. A D gene is named only where the DNA matches it firmly. Expanded clones get a size class; other rows say once, few or many, or leave the size out.

J: TRBJ2-3
D: TRBD1
size: few
V: TRBV28
DNA: TGTGCCAACGGGGACAGGGTAACAGATACGCAGTATTTT
CDR3: CANGDRVTDTQYF

J: TRBJ2-3
D: -
size: -
V: TRBV7-8
DNA: TGTGCCAGCAGCTTAGACGTGGGGGCAGATACGCAGTATTTT
CDR3: CASSLDVGADTQYF

J: TRBJ1-5
D: TRBD1
size: once
V: TRBV2
DNA: TGTGCCAGCAGGGGACAGACGAATCAGCCCCAGCATTTT
CDR3: CASRGQTNQPQHF

J: TRBJ2-7
D: -
size: few
V: TRBV29-1
DNA: TGCAGCGCCCTGAGCGAGGGAGGCCCCTACGAGCAGTACTTC
CDR3: CSALSEGGPYEQYF

J: TRBJ2-7
D: -
size: few
V: TRBV4-3
DNA: TGCGCCAGCAGCCCTTCCGGGACGGCAAGCTCCTACGAGCAGTACTTC
CDR3: CASSPSGTASSYEQYF

J: TRBJ2-3
D: -
size: -
V: TRBV7-9
DNA: TGTGCCAGCAGCTTGGTGGCAATAGATACGCAGTATTTT
CDR3: CASSLVAIDTQYF

J: TRBJ2-1
D: -
size: few
V: TRBV5-1
DNA: TGCGCCAGCAGGGTAGGCGCGAACAATGAGCAGTTCTTC
CDR3: CASRVGANNEQFF

J: TRBJ2-5
D: TRBD2
size: once
V: TRBV2
DNA: TGTGCCAGCAGTGAATTTCGGCTAGCGGGGGGAGAGACCCAGTACTTC
CDR3: CASSEFRLAGGETQYF

J: TRBJ1-2
D: -
size: -
V: TRBV4-3
DNA: TGCGCCAGCAGCCAAGAGTCAGGGGCCCTCTATGGCTACACCTTC
CDR3: CASSQESGALYGYTF

J: TRBJ2-1
D: -
size: few
V: TRBV20-1
DNA: TGCAGTGTTTCTCACCCCCCGGGACTTACCAACAATGAGCAGTTCTTC
CDR3: CSVSHPPGLTNNEQFF

J: TRBJ2-7
D: TRBD1
size: -
V: TRBV2
DNA: TGTGCCAGCAGCCAGCGGACAGGACGCTACGAGCAGTACTTC
CDR3: CASSQRTGRYEQYF

J: TRBJ1-4
D: -
size: -
V: TRBV7-2
DNA: TGTGCCAGCAGCCCGACCCGGTTAGGGTTTGGAAAACTGTTTTTT
CDR3: CASSPTRLGFGKLFF

J: TRBJ1-1
D: -
size: -
V: TRBV7-8
DNA: TGTGCCAGCAGCTTAGCGAGCAGGGGGAACACTGAAGCTTTCTTT
CDR3: CASSLASRGNTEAFF

J: TRBJ2-1
D: -
size: -
V: TRBV6-2/TRBV6-3
DNA: TGTGCCAGCAGTTTAAACGGGGCCTACAATGAGCAGTTCTTC
CDR3: CASSLNGAYNEQFF

J: TRBJ2-3
D: -
size: -
V: TRBV29-1
DNA: TGCAGCGTTGAAGGCCCCCAGGGGAGCACAGATACGCAGTATTTT
CDR3: CSVEGPQGSTDTQYF

J: TRBJ2-7
D: -
size: many
V: TRBV6-5
DNA: TGTGCCAGCAGTTACTCGAGTGGGGGGTCCTCCTACGAGCAGTACTTC
CDR3: CASSYSSGGSSYEQYF

J: TRBJ2-7
D: TRBD1
size: -
V: TRBV27
DNA: TGTGCCAGCCAAGGACAGGGGGCGCAAGAGCAGTACTTC
CDR3: CASQGQGAQEQYF

J: TRBJ2-6
D: -
size: few
V: TRBV4-2
DNA: TGTGCCAGCAGCCAAGAAGGAGGAGGGTGGTCTGGGGCCAACGTCCTGACTTTC
CDR3: CASSQEGGGWSGANVLTF

J: TRBJ1-1
D: -
size: few
V: TRBV28
DNA: TGTGCCAGCAGTTTATTCACCGGTGGGCAGGGGAAGACTGAAGCTTTCTTT
CDR3: CASSLFTGGQGKTEAFF

J: TRBJ2-3
D: -
size: -
V: TRBV4-3
DNA: TGCGCCAGCAGCCAAGAATCGGCGGGGTGCTTAGCAGATACGCAGTATTTT
CDR3: CASSQESAGCLADTQYF

J: TRBJ2-2
D: -
size: -
V: TRBV10-3
DNA: TGTGCCATCAGTGACGTAAATATGGGGACCGGGGAGCTGTTTTTT
CDR3: CAISDVNMGTGELFF

J: TRBJ1-2
D: TRBD1
size: few
V: TRBV29-1
DNA: TGCAGCGTTGAAGTGGACAGGGTAGTAGGCTACACCTTC
CDR3: CSVEVDRVVGYTF

J: TRBJ1-1
D: TRBD1
size: -
V: TRBV7-2
DNA: TGTGCCAGCAGCTTAGTGACAGGGGGATATTTAGACACTGAAGCTTTCTTT
CDR3: CASSLVTGGYLDTEAFF

J: TRBJ1-1
D: -
size: few
V: TRBV11-2
DNA: TGTGCCAGCAGCTTAGTGGGAGTCGGCAGGACTGAAGCTTTCTTT
CDR3: CASSLVGVGRTEAFF

J: TRBJ2-1
D: -
size: -
V: TRBV20-1
DNA: TGCAGTGCTAGAGGCGGACCCGACAATGAGCAGTTCTTC
CDR3: CSARGGPDNEQFF

J: TRBJ1-1
D: -
size: few
V: TRBV10-3
DNA: TGTGCCATCAGGGAGACAGGAACTGAAGCTTTCTTT
CDR3: CAIRETGTEAFF

J: TRBJ2-7
D: -
size: -
V: TRBV7-2
DNA: TGTGCCAGCAGGGCATCCTACGAGCAGTACTTC
CDR3: CASRASYEQYF

J: TRBJ2-1
D: -
size: -
V: TRBV5-4
DNA: TGTGCCAGCATGAAAGGCGGGGTCACCGCTGAGCAGTTCTTC
CDR3: CASMKGGVTAEQFF

J: TRBJ2-7
D: -
size: many
V: TRBV10-2
DNA: TGCGCCAGCAGTGAGACCGCCCCAGGCGAGCAGTACTTC
CDR3: CASSETAPGEQYF

J: TRBJ1-2
D: TRBD1
size: -
V: TRBV4-3
DNA: TGCGCCAGCAGCCAAGATTGGAACAGGGGCGATGGCTACACCTTC
CDR3: CASSQDWNRGDGYTF